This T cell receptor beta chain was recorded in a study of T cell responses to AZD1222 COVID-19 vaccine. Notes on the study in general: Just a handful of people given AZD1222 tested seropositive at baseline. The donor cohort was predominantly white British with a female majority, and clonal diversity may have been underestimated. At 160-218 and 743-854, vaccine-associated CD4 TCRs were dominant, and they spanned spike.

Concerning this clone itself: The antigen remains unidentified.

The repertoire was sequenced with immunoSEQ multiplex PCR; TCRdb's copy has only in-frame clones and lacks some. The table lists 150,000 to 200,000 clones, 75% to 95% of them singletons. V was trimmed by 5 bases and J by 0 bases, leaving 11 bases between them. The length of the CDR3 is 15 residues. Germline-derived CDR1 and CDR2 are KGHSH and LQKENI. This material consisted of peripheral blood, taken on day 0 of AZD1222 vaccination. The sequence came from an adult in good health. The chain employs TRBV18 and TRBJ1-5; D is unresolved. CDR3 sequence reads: CASSSEVNSNQPQHF. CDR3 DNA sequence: TGTGCCAGCTCAAGTGAAGTGAATAGCAATCAGCCCCAGCATTTT.